The 20 T cell receptor beta chains in this list originate from one sample, sequenced in a study of blood T cell repertoires in COVID-19. Only in-frame clones appear in the TCRdb table, and some are missing; sequencing was by immunoSEQ multiplex PCR. The sample has roughly 230,000 clones, around 80% seen once. The sequenced sample consisted of peripheral blood. These receptor sequences come from a man aged 35 to 55 with acute or convalescent COVID-19.

J is TRBJ1-3 and V is TRBV18, with D possibly matching TRBD1 (6 bases). V was trimmed by 3 bases and J by 0 bases, leaving 12 bases between them. This CDR3 has 16 residues. Germline V lookup: CDR1 KGHSH, CDR2 LQKENI. The CDR3 DNA reads as TGTGCCAGCTCACCTACCGGACAGAGCTCTGGAAACACCATATATTTT. This translates into CASSPTGQSSGNTIYF.

CDR3 in amino acids: CASSTSGQITYEQYF. The CDR3 DNA reads TGTGCCAGCAGCACATCGGGACAGATAACCTACGAGCAGTACTTC. The rearrangement uses TRBV7-2 and TRBJ2-7; 7 bases agree with TRBD1. V trimming: 5 bases; J trimming: 2 bases; junction bases outside the gene matches: 9. The CDR3 is made up of 15 amino acids. The germline CDR1 and CDR2 sequences are SGHTA and FQGNSA.

The CDR3 nucleotides read TGTGCCAGCAGCTTTAGCGGGAGTGGTACAGATACGCAGTATTTT. Its protein is CASSFSGSGTDTQYF. This chain uses TRBV7-2 with TRBJ2-3; TRBD2 matches at 9 bases. In germline, CDR1 is SGHTA, CDR2 FQGNSA. The CDR3 has 15 amino acids. Trimming removed 3 bases from V and 3 bases from J; junction bases left unmatched: 4.

This clone has more than one count but fewer than ten. V gene TRBV6-5 combines with J gene TRBJ1-1; TRBD1 might be the D (5 bases). The CDR3 spans 13 residues. V shed 6 bases and J shed 5 bases, with 13 bases lying between them. Germline values: CDR1 MNHEY, CDR2 SVGAGI. CDR3 amino acids: CASSIGGGTEAFF. The CDR3 DNA is TGTGCCAGCAGCATCGGGGGAGGGACTGAAGCTTTCTTT.

This sequence joins TRBV6-5 and TRBJ1-5, with 8 bases aligning to TRBD1. The germline CDR1 and CDR2 sequences are MNHEY and SVGAGI. The CDR3 covers 15 residues. V was pared by 6 bases and J by 0 bases, with 4 bases of the junction left unmatched. In DNA form, the CDR3 reads TGTGCCAGCAGGAGACAGGGGCCTAGCAATCAGCCCCAGCATTTT. Amino acids: CASRRQGPSNQPQHF.

The V call is TRBV7-9, the J call TRBJ1-1; TRBD1 might be the D (6 bases). Per the germline V gene, CDR1 is SEHNR and CDR2 is FQNEAQ (reference sequence). Trimming pared 4 bases from V and 0 bases from J, leaving 18 bases between. This CDR3 spans 17 amino acids. CDR3 bases: TGTGCCAGCAGCTCTACCCGACAGGAGTTCATGAACACTGAAGCTTTCTTT. Translation: CASSSTRQEFMNTEAFF.

The count of this clone is one. V is TRBV6-5 and J is TRBJ2-5; TRBD1 matches 7 bases. CDR1 is MNHEY, CDR2 SVGAGI, per germline. V was pared by 4 bases and J by 6 bases, with 14 bases of the junction left unmatched. The CDR3 sequence is 16 residues long. The CDR3 DNA reads as TGTGCCAGCAGTTGGGGCAGCTTCGGGACAGCGCAGACCCAGTACTTC. The encoded protein is CASSWGSFGTAQTQYF.

V and J are TRBV5-1 and TRBJ1-2; a possible D gene is TRBD1 (6 bases). Germline V gene data show CDR1 as SGHRS and CDR2 as YFSETQ. Trimming took 4 bases from V and 6 from J, leaving 16 bases between them. This CDR3 contains 14 residues. The CDR3 spells CASSSSRGSNGYTF. The CDR3 region has the DNA TGCGCCAGCAGCAGCAGCAGGGGTTCTAATGGCTACACCTTC.

The chain combines TRBV6-6 with TRBJ2-3; 10 bases line up with TRBD1. Germline CDR1 is MNHNY and CDR2 is SVGAGI (reference sequence). J gave up 6 bases and V 6 bases, and 12 bases lay outside the gene matches. This CDR3 is built from 16 residues. The CDR3 region has the DNA TGTGCCAGCAGGGGGACAGGGGCGAAATCTACGGATACGCAGTATTTT. It translates to CASRGTGAKSTDTQYF.

The rearrangement links TRBV30 to TRBJ2-7, with 8 bases that match TRBD1. V was pared by 0 bases and J by 6 bases, with 1 base of the junction left unmatched. CDR1 is GTSNPN, CDR2 SVGIG, per germline (reference sequence). This CDR3 contains 12 residues. For the CDR3, the DNA is TGTGCCTGGAGTGTACAGGGGGGCGAGCAGTACTTC. This encodes CAWSVQGGEQYF.

The chain couples TRBV5-8 to TRBJ1-2; TRBD1 agrees at 8 bases. Germline lookup yields CDR1 SGHTS and CDR2 YDEGEE. The CDR3 runs to 13 residues. With 4 bases clipped from V and 8 bases from J, the junction kept 7 bases outside the gene matches. The DNA of the CDR3 is TGTGCCAGCAGCCTCCCAGGGGGCCTAGGCTACACCTTC. Amino acids: CASSLPGGLGYTF.

Here the CDR3 DNA reads TGTGCCAGTAGCCATACGCGGACAGGGTATGACGAGCAGTACTTC. It codes for CASSHTRTGYDEQYF. The rearrangement uses TRBV19 and TRBJ2-7; TRBD1 aligns across 8 bases. V dropped 6 bases and J dropped 5; count of bases not matched to a gene: 12. Germline assignment: CDR1 LNHDA and CDR2 SQIVND (reference sequence). CDR3 length: 15 amino acids.

The chain joins TRBV7-9 to TRBJ2-3; D is possibly TRBD2 (5 bases). Trimming left V 4 bases short and J 4 bases short, with 18 bases between. The CDR3 length is 16 residues. CDR1 and CDR2 from the germline V gene are SEHNR and FQNEAQ (reference sequence). The CDR3: CASSSPRGVMADTQYF. The CDR3 DNA follows: TGTGCCAGCAGCTCTCCCCGGGGAGTTATGGCAGATACGCAGTATTTT.

V gene TRBV5-1 combines with J gene TRBJ2-2; 9 positions match TRBD2. In germline, CDR1 is SGHRS, CDR2 YFSETQ. This CDR3 comprises 14 residues. The trim removed 0 bases at V and 7 bases at J, leaving 1 base unmatched. The CDR3 DNA follows: TGCGCCAGCAGCTTGGAACTAGCGGGCGGGGAGCTGTTTTTT. Translated, it gives CASSLELAGGELFF. The full variable domain, in which reference TRBV5-1 and TRBJ2-2 provide the parts outside the CDR3, is KAGVTQTPRYLIKTRGQQVTLSCSPISGHRSVSWYQQTPGQGLQFLFEYFSETQRNKGNFPGRFSGRQFSNSRSEMNVSTLELGDSALYLCASSLELAGGELFFGEGSRLTVL.

This rearrangement joins TRBV28 to TRBJ1-2; 7 bases match TRBD1. The CDR3 runs 15 residues. Germline V gene sequence: CDR1 MDHEN, CDR2 SYDVKM. With V trimmed by 7 bases and J by 4 bases, 12 bases remained unmatched. The CDR3 sequence is CASKPGTAEPYGYTF. CDR3 nucleotide sequence: TGTGCCAGCAAGCCCGGGACAGCCGAACCCTATGGCTACACCTTC.

The chain recombines TRBV27 with TRBJ1-5; perhaps TRBD1 as D (6 bases). CDR1 MNHEY and CDR2 SMNVEV come from the germline V gene (reference sequence). This CDR3 spans 15 amino acids. V was trimmed by 0 bases and J by 6 bases, leaving 12 bases between them. For the CDR3, the DNA is TGTGCCAGCAGTTTATCGGGGCAGGGGATTCAGCCCCAGCATTTT. Encoded protein: CASSLSGQGIQPQHF.

The sample holds a few counts of this clone. This chain joins TRBV19 and TRBJ2-5, with D possibly being TRBD1 (6 bases). The V and J ends lost 4 bases and 5 bases respectively, with 14 bases between them. The CDR3 loop spans 14 amino acids. Germline V gene lookup returns CDR1 LNHDA and CDR2 SQIVND (reference sequence). This CDR3 is CASSTAQGTETQYF. The CDR3 DNA reads as TGTGCCAGTAGTACAGCTCAGGGGACGGAGACCCAGTACTTC.

About this clone itself: At one boundary the junction diverges from the germline segment, which might be a read error. J is TRBJ2-7 and V is TRBV25-1; 7 bases fit TRBD1. In germline, CDR1 is MGHDK, CDR2 SYGVNS. The CDR3 loop spans 13 amino acids. CDR3 coding DNA: TGTGCCAGCGGTGAGGGACAGCCAACCGAGCAGTACTTC. Translating it yields CASGEGQPTEQYF.

The gene calls are TRBV9 and TRBJ1-3; 7 bases line up with TRBD1. Germline V lookup: CDR1 SGDLS, CDR2 YYNGEE. The CDR3 totals 19 residues. V gave up 3 bases and J gave up 4 bases; unmatched junction bases: 19. DNA for the CDR3: TGTGCCAGCAGCGCGTCTCTAGGGGGCGAAGGAGGCAGGGGAAACACCATATATTTT. Translation gives CASSASLGGEGGRGNTIYF.

V and J are TRBV7-8 and TRBJ1-1; 7 bases are a match to TRBD1. Germline values: CDR1 SGHVS, CDR2 FQNEAQ. The CDR3 consists of 16 residues. J lost 4 bases, V lost 1 base, and 9 bases had no gene match. The CDR3 coding sequence is TGTGCCAGCAGCTTAGTTTCAGGGGGTCTGATCACTGAAGCTTTCTTT. It translates to CASSLVSGGLITEAFF.